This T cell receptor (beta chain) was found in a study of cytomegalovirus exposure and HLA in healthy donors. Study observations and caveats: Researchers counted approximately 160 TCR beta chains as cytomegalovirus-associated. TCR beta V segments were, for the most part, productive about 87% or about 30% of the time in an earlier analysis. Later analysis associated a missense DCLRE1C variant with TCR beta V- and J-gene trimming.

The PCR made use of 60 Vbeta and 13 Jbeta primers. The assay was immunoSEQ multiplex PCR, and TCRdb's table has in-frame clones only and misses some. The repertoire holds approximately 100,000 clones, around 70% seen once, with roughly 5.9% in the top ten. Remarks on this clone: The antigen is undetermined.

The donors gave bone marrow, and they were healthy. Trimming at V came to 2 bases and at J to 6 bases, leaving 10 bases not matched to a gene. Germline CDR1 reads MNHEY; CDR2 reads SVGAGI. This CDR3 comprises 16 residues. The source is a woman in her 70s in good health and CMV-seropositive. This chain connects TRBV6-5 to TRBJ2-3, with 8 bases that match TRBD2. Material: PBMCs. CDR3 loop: CASSYNTGGPGDTQYF. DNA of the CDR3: TGTGCCAGCAGTTACAATACGGGGGGGCCAGGTGATACGCAGTATTTT.